These 17 T cell receptor beta chains share one sample of origin, sequenced in a study of persistence of HIV-infected CD4 T cells (dated by TCRdb to about 2020). The label giving this sample's treatment or condition can be read as: suppressive antiretroviral therapy. A pool of overlapping 15-mer peptides from HIV-1 Gag, at about 0.93 ug per peptide per mL, was used to stimulate the cells. Responding CD4+ T cells were sorted by upregulation of both CD40 ligand and CD69. The antigens these receptors bind are not known. TCRbeta repertoires were sequenced from genomic DNA with the immunoSEQ hsTCRB assay version 4 in survey mode. TCRdb retrieved this table from immuneACCESS and kept in-frame rearrangements only. Not all clones are present; in checked studies, unresolved V genes account for under half, and no reason is known for the remainder. The sample contains around 24,000 clones, approximately 79% of them found a single time. The leading ten clones occupy roughly 1.9% of the sample.

This specimen consisted of CD4+ T cells sorted from PBMCs after approximately 19-hour stimulation, obtained from a patient who received antiretroviral therapy. The cell subset or site label corresponds to: CD40L+CD69+ CD4 T cells responding to HIV-1 Gag peptides. The receptors here all came from an adult man with HIV who was CMV-seropositive.

The chain uses TRBV19 and TRBJ1-1, with 8 bases matching TRBD1. The CDR3 spans 15 residues. The J segment lost 0 bases and the V segment lost 0 bases, leaving 0 bases of the junction unmatched. The germline gives CDR1 LNHDA, CDR2 SQIVND (reference sequence). The CDR3 here is CASSIETGVNTEAFF. CDR3 in DNA: TGTGCCAGTAGTATAGAGACAGGGGTGAACACTGAAGCTTTCTTT.

This chain uses TRBV28 with TRBJ2-3, with 7 bases aligning to TRBD1. Germline V CDR1 and CDR2: MDHEN, SYDVKM. V lost 5 bases and J lost 2; bases outside the gene matches: 7. CDR3 length: 15 residues. CDR3 sequence (DNA): TGTGCCAGCAGTACTCGGGACAGCGTCACAGATACGCAGTATTTT. Encoded protein: CASSTRDSVTDTQYF.

The chain carries TRBV28 and TRBJ2-7; D remains ambiguous. Per germline, CDR1 MDHEN and CDR2 SYDVKM. Trimming took 1 base from V and 0 from J, leaving 19 bases between them. The CDR3 length is 18 residues. The CDR3 coding sequence is TGTGCCAGCAGTTTATTGGCTTTTCGTAGCCCTAGCTCCTACGAGCAGTACTTC. As protein: CASSLLAFRSPSSYEQYF.

This clone was seen a few times. The gene calls are TRBV29-1 and TRBJ1-1; possibly TRBD1 for D (6 bases). There are 13 residues in the CDR3. V lost 3 bases and J lost 4, with 12 bases in between. Germline CDR1 SQVTM, CDR2 ANQGSEA. DNA for the CDR3: TGCAGCGTTGATGGGGGGCGGCCCACTGAAGCTTTCTTT. As protein: CSVDGGRPTEAFF.

This clone turned up a few times. The rearrangement uses TRBV7-2 and TRBJ1-5, with D tentatively TRBD1 (5 bases). This CDR3 contains 14 residues. Germline assignment: CDR1 SGHTA and CDR2 FQGNSA. Trimming left V 1 base short and J 4 bases short, with 8 bases between. The CDR3 region has the DNA TGTGCCAGCAGCTTAGTCGGGGGTAATCAGCCCCAGCATTTT. This gives the protein CASSLVGGNQPQHF.

J is TRBJ2-1 and V is TRBV10-1; D gene ambiguous. Germline assignment: CDR1 WNHNN and CDR2 SYGVQD (reference sequence). The ends were cut back, 3 bases at V and 4 bases at J, with 4 bases in the middle. The CDR3 runs 12 residues. Here the CDR3 reads CASSENYNEQFF. DNA for the CDR3: TGCGCCAGCAGTGAAAATTACAATGAGCAGTTCTTC.

This chain uses TRBV10-3 with TRBJ2-2; D may correspond to TRBD1 or TRBD2 (7 bases each). This CDR3 is built from 15 residues. Trimming removed 7 bases from V and 1 base from J, with 13 bases in between. The germline V gene has CDR1 ENHRY and CDR2 SYGVKD. The CDR3 sequence: CAIKGAGVNTGELFF. The CDR3 DNA reads TGTGCCATCAAGGGGGCGGGGGTGAACACCGGGGAGCTGTTTTTT.

V is TRBV5-1 and J is TRBJ2-3, with a possible D match to TRBD1 (6 bases). Germline assignment: CDR1 SGHRS and CDR2 YFSETQ. Trimming cost V 0 bases and J 6 bases, with 14 bases left between them. The CDR3 has 15 amino acids. CDR3 DNA: TGCGCCAGCAGCTTGGGTGGGGGCTTGATGGATACGCAGTATTTT. Amino acid sequence: CASSLGGGLMDTQYF.

The rearrangement uses TRBV6-5 and TRBJ2-5, with D perhaps TRBD1 (6 bases). CDR1 and CDR2 from the germline V gene are MNHEY and SVGAGI. This CDR3 has 14 residues. The V end lost 8 bases, the J end lost 3 bases, and 16 bases lay between the germline ends. The CDR3 bases are TGTGCCAGCGGGGACACCCAATTCAAAGAGACCCAGTACTTC. It codes for CASGDTQFKETQYF.

This clone has just one count. The rearrangement links TRBV7-8 to TRBJ2-7, with 7 nucleotides matching TRBD2. The CDR3 is 13 residues long. V was clipped by 5 bases and J by 4 bases; unmatched bases: 5. Germline-derived CDR1 and CDR2 are SGHVS and FQNEAQ. CDR3 nucleotides: TGTGCCAGCAGCCGCGACGGGGGGTACGAGCAGTACTTC. Its protein product is CASSRDGGYEQYF.

V usage is TRBV10-1 and J usage is TRBJ1-1; D is ambiguous. Per the germline V gene, CDR1 is WNHNN and CDR2 is SYGVQD (reference sequence). Deletions cut 2 bases from V and 0 bases from J, with 4 bases between. The CDR3 spans 13 residues. The CDR3 DNA follows: TGCGCCAGCAGTGAGAGGATGAACACTGAAGCTTTCTTT. Its translation is CASSERMNTEAFF.

In its sample, this clone was seen a few times. This chain connects TRBV9 to TRBJ2-3, with TRBD2 identical over 11 bases. CDR3 size: 18 residues. Germline V lookup: CDR1 SGDLS, CDR2 YYNGEE. V lost 3 bases and J lost 0; bases outside the gene matches: 9. The CDR3 here is CASSATSGGLTSTDTQYF. CDR3 nucleotide sequence: TGTGCCAGCAGCGCCACTAGCGGGGGCCTAACGAGCACAGATACGCAGTATTTT.

The chain joins TRBV9 to TRBJ2-1; no clear D gene. CDR1 is SGDLS, CDR2 YYNGEE, per germline. CDR3 size: 14 residues. V lost 0 bases and J lost 9, with 13 bases in between. For the CDR3, the DNA is TGTGCCAGCAGCGTAGCTAGGGTGCACAGTGAGCAGTTCTTC. Encoded protein: CASSVARVHSEQFF.

This chain connects TRBV10-3 to TRBJ1-4; a weak D match, TRBD1 (5 bases). The CDR3 consists of 17 residues. Germline loops: CDR1 ENHRY, CDR2 SYGVKD. V lost 2 bases to trimming and J lost 0 bases, with 13 bases between them. The chain's CDR3 is CAISETETRATNEKLFF. CDR3 bases: TGTGCCATCAGTGAGACCGAAACCAGGGCAACTAATGAAAAACTGTTTTTT.

V usage is TRBV11-2 and J usage is TRBJ2-7; D possibly uses TRBD1 or TRBD2 (5 bases each). The germline V and J ends were trimmed by 4 bases and 7 bases, with 14 bases remaining between them. The length of the CDR3 is 13 residues. The germline gives CDR1 SGHAT, CDR2 FQNNGV. The CDR3 coding sequence is TGTGCCAGCAGCTGGGACGGATGGGGGGAGCAGTACTTC. Protein product: CASSWDGWGEQYF.

This sequence joins TRBV28 and TRBJ1-4; a possible D gene is TRBD1 (6 bases). The CDR3 contains 15 residues. The V end lost 6 bases, the J end lost 3 bases, and 14 bases lay between the germline ends. Germline V gene sequence: CDR1 MDHEN, CDR2 SYDVKM. CDR3: CASRVQGGANEKLFF. CDR3 nucleotides: TGTGCCAGCAGAGTACAGGGAGGTGCTAATGAAAAACTGTTTTTT.

In DNA form, the CDR3 reads TGTGCCAGCAGGAGGACAGAGAACACCGGGGAGCTGTTTTTT. This codes for CASRRTENTGELFF. V usage is TRBV2 and J usage is TRBJ2-2, with TRBD1 as a possible D gene (6 bases). V was pared by 6 bases and J by 1 base, with 9 bases between. Germline CDR1 is SNHLY and CDR2 is FYNNEI. The CDR3 totals 14 residues.